This TCR beta chain was sequenced in a study of cytotoxic CD8 clonotypes in ibrutinib-treated CLL. The CDR3 is 15 amino acids. Per the germline V gene, CDR1 is SGHKS and CDR2 is YYEKEE (reference sequence). The V end lost 0 bases, the J end lost 1 base, and 10 bases lay between the germline ends. Sequencing was designed to attain a depth spanning 1 in 200,000 to 1 in 1 million T cells. The repertoire was sequenced with immunoSEQ multiplex PCR; TCRdb's copy has only in-frame clones and lacks some. The sample includes about 130,000 clones, about 78% of them seen just once. PBMCs were cryopreserved, and roughly 2.1 micrograms of genomic DNA from them went into TCR beta libraries. Overall study findings and caveats: At the start, clonality exceeded age-matched healthy donors and followed circulating CD8+ T-cell counts. Clonality increased with ibrutinib response but returned toward baseline at progression.

Comments on this clone: Its antigen remains unknown.

The origin of this receptor is a human donor with chronic lymphocytic leukemia. V gene TRBV5-5 combines with J gene TRBJ1-1; D ambiguous. Material: PBMCs, obtained after 24 months of ibrutinib treatment. The CDR3 sequence: CASSLVPETNTEAFF. In DNA form, the CDR3 reads TGTGCCAGCAGCTTGGTGCCCGAAACGAACACTGAAGCTTTCTTT.